This TCR beta chain came from a study of control samples from healthy donors and cancer patients. Profiled with immunoSEQ multiplex PCR; TCRdb holds only in-frame clones, not every one. The table has about 40,000 clones, around nine tenths seen once. Per germline, CDR1 SGDLS and CDR2 YYNGEE. This CDR3 is built from 15 residues. The V gene end was trimmed by 0 bases and the J gene end by 6 bases; junction bases not matched to a gene: 4. This clonotype was obtained from a woman between 45 and 60 years old in good health. This chain uses TRBV9 with TRBJ2-7; 12 nucleotides align to TRBD2. Input material: blood. CDR3 DNA sequence: TGTGCCAGCAGCGTAGACCCTAGCGGGGGGGGCGAGCAGTACTTC. This encodes CASSVDPSGGGEQYF.